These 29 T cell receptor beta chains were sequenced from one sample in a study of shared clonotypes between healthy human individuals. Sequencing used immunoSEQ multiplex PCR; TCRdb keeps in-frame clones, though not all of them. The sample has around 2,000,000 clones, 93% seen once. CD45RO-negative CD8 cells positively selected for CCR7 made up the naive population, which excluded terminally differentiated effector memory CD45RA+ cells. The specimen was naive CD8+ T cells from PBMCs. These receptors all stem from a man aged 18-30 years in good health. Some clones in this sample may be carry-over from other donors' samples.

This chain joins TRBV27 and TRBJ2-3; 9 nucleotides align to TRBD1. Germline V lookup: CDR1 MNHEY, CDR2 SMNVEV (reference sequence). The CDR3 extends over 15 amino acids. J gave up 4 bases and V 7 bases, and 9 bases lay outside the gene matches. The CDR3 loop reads CASTVTGGLADTQYF. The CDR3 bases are TGTGCCAGCACCGTTACAGGGGGCTTGGCAGATACGCAGTATTTT.

The CDR3 reads CASSLRGVNYGYTF. For the CDR3, the DNA is TGTGCCAGCAGCTTGCGGGGGGTTAACTATGGCTACACCTTC. The V and J genes are TRBV5-4 and TRBJ1-2; weak D call: TRBD1 (5 bases). This CDR3 contains 14 residues. V was shortened by 1 base and J by 1 base, with 8 bases between the two germline ends. Per the germline V gene, CDR1 is SGHNT and CDR2 is YYREEE (reference sequence).

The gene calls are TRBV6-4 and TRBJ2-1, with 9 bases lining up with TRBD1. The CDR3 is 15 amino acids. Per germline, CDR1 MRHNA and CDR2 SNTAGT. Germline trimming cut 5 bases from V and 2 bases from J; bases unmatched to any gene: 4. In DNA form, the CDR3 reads TGTGCCAGCAGTCCAGACAGGGGGGCCTACAATGAGCAGTTCTTC. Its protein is CASSPDRGAYNEQFF.

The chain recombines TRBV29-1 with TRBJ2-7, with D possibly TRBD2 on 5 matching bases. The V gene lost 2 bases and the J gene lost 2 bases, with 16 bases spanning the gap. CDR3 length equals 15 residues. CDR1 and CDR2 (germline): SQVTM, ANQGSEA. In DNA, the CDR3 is TGCAGCGTTGAAACGGCTAGCAACCCAACCTACGAGCAGTACTTC. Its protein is CSVETASNPTYEQYF.

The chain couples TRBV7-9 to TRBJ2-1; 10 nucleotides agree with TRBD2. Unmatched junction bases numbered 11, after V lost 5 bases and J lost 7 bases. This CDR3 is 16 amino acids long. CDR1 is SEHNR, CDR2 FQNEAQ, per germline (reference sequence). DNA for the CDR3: TGTGCCAGCAGCACGACTCTAGCGGGGGTCAATAATGAGCAGTTCTTC. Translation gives CASSTTLAGVNNEQFF.

CDR3 residues: CASSAPQVDGTDTQYF. The CDR3 nucleotides read TGTGCCAGCAGTGCCCCTCAAGTGGATGGGACAGATACGCAGTATTTT. The J gene is TRBJ2-3, the V gene TRBV6-1; D gene uncertain. Germline V gives CDR1 MNHNS, CDR2 SASEGT. V was cut by 4 bases and J by 3 bases, with 17 bases left in between. This CDR3 is built from 16 residues.

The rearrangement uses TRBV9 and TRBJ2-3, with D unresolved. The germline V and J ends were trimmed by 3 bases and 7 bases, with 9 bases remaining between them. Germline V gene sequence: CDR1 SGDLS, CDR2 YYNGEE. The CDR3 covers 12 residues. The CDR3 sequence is CASSGGVNTQYF. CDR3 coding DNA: TGTGCCAGCAGCGGAGGTGTTAATACGCAGTATTTT.

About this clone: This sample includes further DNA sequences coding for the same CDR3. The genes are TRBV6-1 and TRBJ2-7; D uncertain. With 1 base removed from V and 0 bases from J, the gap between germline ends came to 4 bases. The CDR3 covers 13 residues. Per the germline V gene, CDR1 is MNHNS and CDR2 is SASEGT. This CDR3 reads CASSEDSSYEQYF. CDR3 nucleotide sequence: TGTGCCAGCAGTGAAGACTCCTCCTACGAGCAGTACTTC.

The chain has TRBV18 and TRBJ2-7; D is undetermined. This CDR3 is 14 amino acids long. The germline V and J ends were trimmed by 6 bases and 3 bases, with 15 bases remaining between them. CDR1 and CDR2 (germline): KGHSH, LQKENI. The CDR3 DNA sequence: TGTGCCAGCTCTCCCCCAGACCGATTCTACGAGCAGTACTTC. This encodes CASSPPDRFYEQYF.

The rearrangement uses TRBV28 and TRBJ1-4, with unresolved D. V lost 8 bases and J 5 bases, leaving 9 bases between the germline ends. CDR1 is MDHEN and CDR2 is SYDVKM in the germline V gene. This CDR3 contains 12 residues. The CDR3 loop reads CASLSGNEKLFF. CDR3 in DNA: TGTGCCAGCCTTTCCGGGAATGAAAAACTGTTTTTT.

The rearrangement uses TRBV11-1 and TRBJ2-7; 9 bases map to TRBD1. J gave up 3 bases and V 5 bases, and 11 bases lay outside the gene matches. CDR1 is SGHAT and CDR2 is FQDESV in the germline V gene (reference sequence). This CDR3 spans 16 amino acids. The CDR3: CASSLGAGTGIYEQYF. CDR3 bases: TGTGCCAGCAGCCTAGGGGCTGGGACAGGGATCTACGAGCAGTACTTC.

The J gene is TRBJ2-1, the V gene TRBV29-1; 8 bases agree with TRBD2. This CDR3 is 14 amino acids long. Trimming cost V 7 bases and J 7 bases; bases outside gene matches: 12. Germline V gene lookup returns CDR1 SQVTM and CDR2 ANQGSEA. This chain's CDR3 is CSALGTRNSNEQFF. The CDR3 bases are TGCAGCGCCCTAGGGACTAGAAATTCGAATGAGCAGTTCTTC.

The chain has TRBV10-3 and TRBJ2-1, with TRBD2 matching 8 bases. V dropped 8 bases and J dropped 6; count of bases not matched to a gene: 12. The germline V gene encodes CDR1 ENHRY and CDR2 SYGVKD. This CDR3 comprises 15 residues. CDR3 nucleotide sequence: TGTGCCATCCTCACGACGGGACTAGGCGGCAATGAGCAGTTCTTC. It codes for CAILTTGLGGNEQFF.

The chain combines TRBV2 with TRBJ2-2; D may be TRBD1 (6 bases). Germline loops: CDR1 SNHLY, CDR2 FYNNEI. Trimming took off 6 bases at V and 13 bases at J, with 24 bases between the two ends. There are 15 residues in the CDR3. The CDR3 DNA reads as TGTGCCAGCAGCCCCCGGGAAGTCATCCAGGGGAGGCTGTTTTTT. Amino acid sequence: CASSPREVIQGRLFF.

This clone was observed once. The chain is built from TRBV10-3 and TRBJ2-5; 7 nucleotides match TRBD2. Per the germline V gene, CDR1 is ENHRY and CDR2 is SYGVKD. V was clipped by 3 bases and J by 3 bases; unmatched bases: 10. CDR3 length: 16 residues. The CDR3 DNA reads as TGTGCCATCAGTGAAGGGGTCGGACTAGACAAAGAGACCCAGTACTTC. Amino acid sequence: CAISEGVGLDKETQYF.

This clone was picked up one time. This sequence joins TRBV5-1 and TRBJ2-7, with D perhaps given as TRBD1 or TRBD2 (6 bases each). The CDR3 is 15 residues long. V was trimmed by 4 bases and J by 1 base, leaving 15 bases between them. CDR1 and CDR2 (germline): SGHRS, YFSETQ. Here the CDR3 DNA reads TGCGCCAGCAGCCCCCCCGGGGGCGCGTCCTACGAGCAGTACTTC. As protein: CASSPPGGASYEQYF.

DNA of the CDR3: TGTGCCAGCAGCTCGGGGTTCTCTAGGGGGACTGAAGCTTTCTTT. Residues: CASSSGFSRGTEAFF. This chain joins TRBV6-1 and TRBJ1-1; possible D gene TRBD1, 6 bases. Trimming removed 6 bases at V and 5 bases at J, with 19 bases between. Germline-derived CDR1 and CDR2 are MNHNS and SASEGT. The CDR3 consists of 15 residues.

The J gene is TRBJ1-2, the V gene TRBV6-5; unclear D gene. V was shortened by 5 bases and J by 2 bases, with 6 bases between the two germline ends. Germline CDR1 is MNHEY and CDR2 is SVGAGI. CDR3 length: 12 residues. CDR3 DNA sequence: TGTGCCAGCAGTCTCGACAACTATGGCTACACCTTC. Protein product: CASSLDNYGYTF.

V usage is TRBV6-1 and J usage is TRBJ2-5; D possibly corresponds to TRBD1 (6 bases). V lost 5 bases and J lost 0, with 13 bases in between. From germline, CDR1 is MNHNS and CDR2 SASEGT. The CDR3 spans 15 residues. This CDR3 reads CASSLTGQNQETQYF. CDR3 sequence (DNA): TGTGCCAGCAGTCTTACCGGACAGAACCAAGAGACCCAGTACTTC.

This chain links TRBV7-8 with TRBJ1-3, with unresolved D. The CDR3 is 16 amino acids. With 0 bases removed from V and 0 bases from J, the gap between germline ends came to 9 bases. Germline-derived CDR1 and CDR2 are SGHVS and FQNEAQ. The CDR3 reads CASSLAAGYSGNTIYF. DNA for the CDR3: TGTGCCAGCAGCTTAGCGGCAGGATACTCTGGAAACACCATATATTTT.

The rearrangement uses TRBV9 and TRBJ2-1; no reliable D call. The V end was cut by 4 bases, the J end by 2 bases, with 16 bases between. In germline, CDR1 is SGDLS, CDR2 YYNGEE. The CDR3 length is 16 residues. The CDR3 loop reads CASSPEARAPYNEQFF. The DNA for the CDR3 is TGTGCCAGCAGCCCAGAGGCCCGGGCACCCTACAATGAGCAGTTCTTC.

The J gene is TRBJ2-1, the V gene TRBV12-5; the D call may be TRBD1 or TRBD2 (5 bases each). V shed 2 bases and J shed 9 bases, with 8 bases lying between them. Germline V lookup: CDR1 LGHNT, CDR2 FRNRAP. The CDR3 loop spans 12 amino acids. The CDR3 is CASGLTGGEQFF. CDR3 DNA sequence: TGTGCTAGTGGTTTGACTGGGGGTGAGCAGTTCTTC. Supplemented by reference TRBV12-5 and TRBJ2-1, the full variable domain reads DARVTQTPRHKVTEMGQEVTMRCQPILGHNTVFWYRQTMMQGLELLAYFRNRAPLDDSGMPKDRFSAEMPDATLATLKIQPSEPRDSAVYFCASGLTGGEQFFGPGTRLTVL.

CDR3: CASSVGGTPNNEQFF. The CDR3, as DNA: TGTGCCAGCAGCGTAGGAGGGACACCCAACAATGAGCAGTTCTTC. J is TRBJ2-1 and V is TRBV9; TRBD1 is a possible D gene (6 bases). Germline loops: CDR1 SGDLS, CDR2 YYNGEE. The CDR3 runs to 15 residues. With 0 bases removed from V and 5 bases from J, the gap between germline ends came to 12 bases.

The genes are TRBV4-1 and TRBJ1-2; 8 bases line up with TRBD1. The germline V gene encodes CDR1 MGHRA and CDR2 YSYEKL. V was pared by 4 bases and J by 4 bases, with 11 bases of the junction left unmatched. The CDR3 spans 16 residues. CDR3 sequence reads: CASSPGAQGALYGYTF. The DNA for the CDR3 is TGCGCCAGCAGCCCCGGGGCTCAGGGGGCTCTCTATGGCTACACCTTC.

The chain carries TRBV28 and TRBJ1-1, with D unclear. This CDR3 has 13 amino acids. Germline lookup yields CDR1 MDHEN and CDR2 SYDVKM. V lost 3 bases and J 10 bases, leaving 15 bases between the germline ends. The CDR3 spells CASSFFSLVGAFF. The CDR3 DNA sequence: TGTGCCAGCAGTTTTTTTAGTTTGGTCGGAGCTTTCTTT.

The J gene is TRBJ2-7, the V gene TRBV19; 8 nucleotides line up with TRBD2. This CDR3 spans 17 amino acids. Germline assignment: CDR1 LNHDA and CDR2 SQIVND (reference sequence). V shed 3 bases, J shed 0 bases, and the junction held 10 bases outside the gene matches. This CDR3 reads CASSIRMLAGVSYEQYF. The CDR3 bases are TGTGCCAGTAGTATCCGAATGCTAGCGGGTGTCTCCTACGAGCAGTACTTC.

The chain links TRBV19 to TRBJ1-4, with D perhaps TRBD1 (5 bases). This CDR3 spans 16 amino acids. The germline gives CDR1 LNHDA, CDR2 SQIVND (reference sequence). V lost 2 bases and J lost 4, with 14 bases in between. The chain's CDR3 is CASSIKEGWRNEKLFF. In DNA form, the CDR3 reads TGTGCCAGTAGTATAAAGGAGGGGTGGCGTAATGAAAAACTGTTTTTT.

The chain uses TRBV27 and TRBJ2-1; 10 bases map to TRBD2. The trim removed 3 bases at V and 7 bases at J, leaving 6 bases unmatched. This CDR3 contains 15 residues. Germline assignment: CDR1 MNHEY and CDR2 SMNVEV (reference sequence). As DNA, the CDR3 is TGTGCCAGCAGTTTTTGGCTAGCGGGAGCTAATGAGCAGTTCTTC. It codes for CASSFWLAGANEQFF.

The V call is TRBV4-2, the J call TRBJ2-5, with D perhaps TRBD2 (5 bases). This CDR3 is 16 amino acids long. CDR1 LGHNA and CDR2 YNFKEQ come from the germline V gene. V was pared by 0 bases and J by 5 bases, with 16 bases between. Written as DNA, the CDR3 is TGTGCCAGCAGCCAAGAAGGTGGCTGGGGAGAGGAGACCCAGTACTTC. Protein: CASSQEGGWGEETQYF.